One and the same sample provided the 14 T cell receptor beta chains below, sequenced in a study of graft-versus-host responses after intestinal transplantation. Here immunoSEQ multiplex PCR was the method, and the copy in TCRdb shows in-frame clones only, minus some. The sample contains about 19,000 clones, about 89% of which appear only once. This specimen was PBMCs, taken about 230 days after intestinal transplant. Receptor source: a human patient who received an intestinal transplant, so some T cells may come from the graft donor.

This chain joins TRBV11-2 and TRBJ1-2; D is unclear. Germline CDR1 SGHAT, CDR2 FQNNGV. There are 14 residues in the CDR3. The V gene lost 1 base and the J gene lost 8 bases, with 14 bases spanning the gap. CDR3 sequence: CASSLGLKPRGYTF. The CDR3, as DNA: TGTGCCAGCAGCTTAGGACTCAAACCTCGGGGCTACACCTTC.

This clone was seen more than once but under ten times. This chain uses TRBV7-8 with TRBJ1-1; a possible D gene is TRBD1 (5 bases). Germline CDR1 SGHVS, CDR2 FQNEAQ. This CDR3 is built from 16 residues. The ends were cut back, 3 bases at V and 6 bases at J, with 20 bases in the middle. CDR3 loop: CASSLVRGDKRPEAFF. CDR3 bases: TGTGCCAGCAGCTTGGTCCGGGGCGACAAGAGGCCTGAAGCTTTCTTT.

CDR3 residues: CATLTGGRTGELFF. DNA of the CDR3: TGCGCCACCTTAACGGGGGGGCGCACCGGGGAGCTGTTTTTT. The J gene is TRBJ2-2, the V gene TRBV10-2; 8 nucleotides line up with TRBD2. CDR3 length: 14 amino acids. J was trimmed by 4 bases and V by 10 bases; bases with no gene match: 8. In germline, CDR1 is WSHSY, CDR2 SAAADI.

The rearrangement links TRBV5-5 to TRBJ1-2, with 7 nucleotides matching TRBD1. Trimming at V came to 0 bases and at J to 4 bases, leaving 3 bases not matched to a gene. The CDR3 has 14 amino acids. CDR1 and CDR2 from the germline V gene are SGHKS and YYEKEE (reference sequence). The CDR3 DNA follows: TGTGCCAGCAGCTTGGATTGGGACAGCTATGGCTACACCTTC. This gives the protein CASSLDWDSYGYTF.

A remark on this clone: Since no conserved phenylalanine or tryptophan closes the CDR3, a read error is the likely cause. The DNA is left out, because the CDR3 cannot be placed on it with certainty; the CDR3 is given as TCRdb lists it. This chain links TRBV6-5 with TRBJ1-4. The CDR3 is 8 amino acids in total, end residues counted. CDR1 and CDR2 (germline): MNHEY, SVGAGI. The CDR3: CANPGPEP.

This clone was picked up one time. The chain recombines TRBV7-9 with TRBJ1-1; D perhaps matches TRBD1 (5 bases). Trimming stripped 5 bases from V and 4 bases from J, with 14 bases between. Per germline, CDR1 SEHNR and CDR2 FQNEAQ (reference sequence). The CDR3 runs 14 residues. CDR3 sequence reads: CASSLGEGLTEAFF. In nucleotides, the CDR3 is TGTGCCAGCAGCCTCGGGGAGGGGCTCACTGAAGCTTTCTTT.

The chain carries TRBV11-2 and TRBJ2-5, with 12 bases aligning to TRBD2. CDR3 size: 17 residues. The junction had 8 bases not matched to a gene; V was cut back by 5 bases and J by 1 base. Germline V gene sequence: CDR1 SGHAT, CDR2 FQNNGV. The CDR3 DNA is TGTGCCAGCAGCCCAGGAGGACTAGCGGGGTTCCAAGAGACCCAGTACTTC. Amino acid sequence: CASSPGGLAGFQETQYF.

The CDR3 bases are TGTGCCAGCAGTTCCTACCGTAGGACAGGGGGCGTTGGCTACACCTTC. This sequence encodes CASSSYRRTGGVGYTF. This chain connects TRBV27 to TRBJ1-2; TRBD1 matches at 11 bases. Germline CDR1 and CDR2: MNHEY and SMNVEV (reference sequence). The CDR3 runs 16 residues. With 4 bases clipped from V and 7 bases from J, the junction kept 11 bases outside the gene matches.

The chain couples TRBV6-9 to TRBJ1-6; the D gene is possibly TRBD1 (5 bases). The CDR3 sequence is 11 residues long. Trimming shortened V by 7 bases and J by 16 bases, and 14 bases separated the two germline ends. CDR1 is MNHGY and CDR2 is SVAAGI in the germline V gene. The CDR3 DNA reads as TGTGCCAGCACCGGAGGGGTGGTGCTCCACTTT. Encoded protein: CASTGGVVLHF.

The chain recombines TRBV5-1 with TRBJ2-3; 10 bases line up with TRBD2. V trimming: 0 bases; J trimming: 3 bases; junction bases outside the gene matches: 4. This CDR3 comprises 16 residues. CDR1 is SGHRS and CDR2 is YFSETQ in the germline V gene. In DNA form, the CDR3 reads TGCGCCAGCAGCTTGGAAGCGGGGGGGCTGACAGATACGCAGTATTTT. It yields the protein CASSLEAGGLTDTQYF. Combining the CDR3 with reference TRBV5-1 and TRBJ2-3 gives the whole variable domain KAGVTQTPRYLIKTRGQQVTLSCSPISGHRSVSWYQQTPGQGLQFLFEYFSETQRNKGNFPGRFSGRQFSNSRSEMNVSTLELGDSALYLCASSLEAGGLTDTQYFGPGTRLTVL.

The chain has TRBV5-1 and TRBJ1-2, with 8 positions matching TRBD1. Germline CDR1 is SGHRS and CDR2 is YFSETQ. This CDR3 spans 13 amino acids. The ends lost 3 bases at V and 8 bases at J; junction bases unmatched: 6. The CDR3 loop is CASSSATGEGYTF. CDR3 nucleotide sequence: TGCGCCAGCAGCTCAGCGACAGGGGAGGGCTACACCTTC.

The chain recombines TRBV4-1 with TRBJ1-3; D unclear. The CDR3 spans 20 residues. Trimming removed 0 bases at V and 0 bases at J, with 21 bases between. From germline, CDR1 is MGHRA and CDR2 YSYEKL. CDR3 region: CASSQDEAFSITFSGNTIYF. DNA of the CDR3: TGCGCCAGCAGCCAAGATGAGGCTTTTTCTATCACCTTCTCTGGAAACACCATATATTTT.

V and J are TRBV15 and TRBJ1-1, with D possibly TRBD1 on 5 matching bases. Trimming stripped 1 base from V and 6 bases from J, with 15 bases between. The CDR3 is made up of 15 amino acids. Per germline, CDR1 LNHNV and CDR2 YYDKDF (reference sequence). CDR3: CATSRAGFGDPEAFF. DNA of the CDR3: TGTGCCACCAGCAGAGCAGGGTTTGGGGACCCTGAAGCTTTCTTT.

The rearrangement joins TRBV6-1 to TRBJ1-4; the D gene is possibly TRBD1 (5 bases). Germline V gene data show CDR1 as MNHNS and CDR2 as SASEGT. The CDR3 is 15 residues long. The V end lost 9 bases, the J end lost 8 bases, and 22 bases lay between the germline ends. The CDR3 sequence: CASVRGPTFGEKLFF. Here the CDR3 DNA reads TGTGCCAGTGTTCGGGGCCCCACCTTTGGGGAAAAACTGTTTTTT.